This T cell receptor (beta chain) is drawn from a study of OX40 agonist ivuxolimab in advanced cancers. Study summary: Those enrolled were less than 85% male, with a mean age of around 55 years and ages from roughly 20 to 85. Study-wide findings and caveats: Expanded clones tended on average to be more numerous among CD8+ T cells than CD4+. Clonal expansion by week 6 occurred in CD4+ and CD8+ blood T cells (at 0.1 to 3.0 mg/kg).

Turning to this clone: As yet, its antigen is unknown.

Assay: immunoSEQ multiplex PCR; the TCRdb copy retains only in-frame clones and omits some. The sample contains about 28,000 clones, roughly 79% of which appear only once. Autoimmune disease history or systemic immunosuppression disqualified patients. V was clipped by 0 bases and J by 3 bases, with 16 bases between them. CDR1 and CDR2 (germline): SGDLS, YYNGEE. The CDR3 consists of 16 residues. The clonotype originates from an adult with an advanced solid tumor such as melanoma, head and neck, liver or kidney cancer. Sequencing was performed on CD4+ or CD8+ T cells sorted from blood, taken in a trial of the OX40 agonist ivuxolimab. The rearrangement links TRBV9 to TRBJ2-7; D gene ambiguous. CDR3: CASSVGGDPSGYEQYF. The CDR3 DNA follows: TGTGCCAGCAGCGTAGGAGGCGACCCCTCAGGCTACGAGCAGTACTTC.